This TCR beta chain was identified in a study of CD8 T cells in Susac syndrome. V dropped 3 bases and J dropped 3 bases, with 14 bases sitting between them. The CDR3 runs 15 residues. The germline V gene encodes CDR1 LNHDA and CDR2 SQIVND (reference sequence). Multiple sclerosis controls were treatment-naive patients with stable or active relapsing-remitting disease. It was negative isolation that provided the CD8+ and CD4+ T cells, whereas TEMRA cells were enriched by FACS. Random hexamers were used to reverse transcribe an amount of roughly 0.45 to 1 ug RNA. immunoSEQ multiplex PCR amplified TCR beta CDR3 across 54 Vbeta, 13 Jbeta. TCRdb redid the calling of the immunoSEQ multiplex PCR reads with MiXCR, one entry per CDR3 protein. The table shows 250,000 to 350,000 distinct CDR3 sequences, with under 95% occurring only once.

Sequenced material: CD4+ T cells from PBMCs. The TCR comes from a human donor with multiple sclerosis. This sequence joins TRBV19 and TRBJ1-1; D ambiguous. Written as DNA, the CDR3 is TGTGCCAGTAGTATTCCGGGGTTTGGTGACACTGAAGCTTTCTTT. Translation: CASSIPGFGDTEAFF.